This TCR beta chain was identified during a study of T cells in Graves' hyperthyroidism and ophthalmopathy. Study-wide results and limits: Among thyroid clonotypes expanded above 0.001, most also appeared in blood.

Researchers took RNA transcripts and amplified the TCR beta CDR3 regions from them. An initial round of RT-PCR targeting the TCR CDR3 relied on the HTBI primer set. TCRdb re-derived calls from the multiplex PCR reads in MiXCR, one entry per CDR3 protein. The sample includes over 250,000 distinct CDR3 sequences, approximately 15% of them seen just once. This clonotype was found many times. As yet, its antigen is unknown. V lost 1 base and J lost 4, with 13 bases in between. The CDR3 runs 15 residues. This sample holds PBMCs from about 10 ml fresh peripheral blood. The sample taken for sequencing was blood. The sequence came from a woman aged 55-69 years with Graves' ophthalmopathy. This chain links TRBV12-3 or TRBV12-4 with TRBJ1-1; unclear D gene. The CDR3 coding sequence is TGTGCCAGCAGTTTAGGTTTGGGGTTGGGCACTGAAGCTTTCTTT. It is translated as CASSLGLGLGTEAFF.